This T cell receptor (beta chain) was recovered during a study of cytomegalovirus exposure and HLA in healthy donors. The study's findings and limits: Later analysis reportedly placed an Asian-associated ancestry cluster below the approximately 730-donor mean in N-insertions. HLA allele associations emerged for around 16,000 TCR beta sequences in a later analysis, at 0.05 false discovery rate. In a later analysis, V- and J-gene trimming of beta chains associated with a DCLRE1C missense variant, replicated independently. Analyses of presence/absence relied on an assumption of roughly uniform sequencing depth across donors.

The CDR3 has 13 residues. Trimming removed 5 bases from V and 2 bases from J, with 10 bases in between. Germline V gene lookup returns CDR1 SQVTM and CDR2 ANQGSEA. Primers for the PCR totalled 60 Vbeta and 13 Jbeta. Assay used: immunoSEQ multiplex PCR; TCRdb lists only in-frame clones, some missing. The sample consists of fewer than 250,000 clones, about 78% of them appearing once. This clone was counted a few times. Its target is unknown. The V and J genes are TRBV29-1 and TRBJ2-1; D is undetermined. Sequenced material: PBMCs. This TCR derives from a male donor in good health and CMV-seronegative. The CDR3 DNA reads TGCAGCGTTCTTCGGGTCCCCTACAATGAGCAGTTCTTC. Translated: CSVLRVPYNEQFF.